A selection of T cell receptor beta chains follows, all from one sample in a study of blood T cell repertoires in COVID-19. Assay used: immunoSEQ multiplex PCR; TCRdb lists only in-frame clones, some missing. The sample has about 260,000 clones, 87% seen once; the top ten hold under 2.5%. Sequences were obtained from peripheral blood. The receptor source for this set is a woman between 45 and 60 years old with acute or convalescent COVID-19. CDR3s include the opening cysteine and the closing phenylalanine or tryptophan. The order of the fields is D gene, J gene, V gene, clone size, CDR3 DNA, CDR3 protein. D genes are given only for firm matches. Clone size appears in some rows only: once, few, many, or a class for an expanded clone.

TRBD2,TRBJ2-3,TRBV24-1,-,TGTGCCACCAGTGATTTGGGTCGGGAGGCAGATACGCAGTATTTT,CATSDLGREADTQYF
-,TRBJ1-3,TRBV15,-,TGTGCCACCAGCTCCCGGGGGGGGGCTGGAAACACCATATATTTT,CATSSRGGAGNTIYF
TRBD1,TRBJ2-7,TRBV7-6,-,TGTGCCAGCAGCCCGAGACAGGGGACCTCCTACGAGCAGTACTTC,CASSPRQGTSYEQYF
TRBD2,TRBJ2-1,TRBV2,-,TGTGCCAGCAGTACTAGCGGTTCCGCCTACAATGAGCAGTTCTTC,CASSTSGSAYNEQFF
-,TRBJ1-6,TRBV10-3,-,TGTGCCATCAGTGAGTCAGGGGCCTCACCCCTCCACTTT,CAISESGASPLHF
-,TRBJ1-3,TRBV6-1,few,TGTGCCAGCAGTGAAGGCTTCCTACGCTCTGGAAACACCATATATTTT,CASSEGFLRSGNTIYF
TRBD1,TRBJ1-5,TRBV28,-,TGTGCCAGCAGTTTAGCCCCGGGACAGGGGGCAGGTCAGCCCCAGCATTTT,CASSLAPGQGAGQPQHF
TRBD1,TRBJ1-4,TRBV7-9,-,TGTGCCAGCAGCTTCGGGACAGGGGATGAAAAACTGTTTTTT,CASSFGTGDEKLFF
-,TRBJ2-7,TRBV7-6,-,TGTGCCAGCAGCTTAGGGCGGGGCTCCTACGAGCAGTACTTC,CASSLGRGSYEQYF
-,TRBJ1-3,TRBV7-3,-,TGTGCCAGCAGCCATGCAGGGCCTGGAAACACCATATATTTT,CASSHAGPGNTIYF
-,TRBJ1-6,TRBV28,-,TGTGCCTCATTCCGGGGGACCTATAATTCACCCCTCCACTTT,CASFRGTYNSPLHF
-,TRBJ1-6,TRBV28,few,TGTGCCAGCAGAGAGGGATTGGGTAATTCACCCCTCCACTTT,CASREGLGNSPLHF
-,TRBJ1-1,TRBV5-8,-,TGTGCCAGCAGCCGTGACAGGAGGAACACTGAAGCTTTCTTT,CASSRDRRNTEAFF
-,TRBJ2-7,TRBV19,-,TGTGCCACCGAAGGTAACCGCGGGTACGAGCAGTACTTC,CATEGNRGYEQYF
TRBD2,TRBJ2-3,TRBV11-2,-,TGTGCCAGCAATAGCGGGATCCCCACAGATACGCAGTATTTT,CASNSGIPTDTQYF
TRBD2,TRBJ2-1,TRBV24-1,-,TGTGCCACCAGTGACCACGACCGTGGACTAGCGGGAGTTTCCTACAATGAGCAGTTCTTC,CATSDHDRGLAGVSYNEQFF
TRBD2,TRBJ2-1,TRBV5-1,-,TGCGCCAGCAGCTCTCTAGCGGGAGTAGGTAATGAGCAGTTCTTC,CASSSLAGVGNEQFF
TRBD2,TRBJ2-1,TRBV5-1,-,TGCGCCAGCAGCTCCGGGACTAGCGGGGAATGGGAGCAGTTCTTC,CASSSGTSGEWEQFF
-,TRBJ1-5,TRBV7-2,-,TGTGCCAGCAGCCCTAATAGCAATCAGCCCCAGCATTTT,CASSPNSNQPQHF
TRBD1,TRBJ2-1,TRBV28,-,TGTGCCAGCAGTTCACTCCAGACAGGGGGTTTCTTCTTC,CASSSLQTGGFFF
TRBD1,TRBJ1-4,TRBV10-3,-,TGTGCCATCAGTGAAAAGGGACAGGGGGCGCTCAGTGAAAAACTGTTTTTT,CAISEKGQGALSEKLFF
TRBD1,TRBJ2-5,TRBV27,-,TGTGCCAGCAGTTTACAGACAGGGGGAGAGACCCAGTACTTC,CASSLQTGGETQYF